Each of the 11 T cell receptor beta chains below was sequenced from the same sample in a study of shared clonotypes between healthy human individuals. Naive-designated CD8 cells lacked CD45RO, were positively enriched for CCR7, and omitted terminally differentiated effector memory CD45RA+ cells. Repertoires were generated with immunoSEQ multiplex PCR, while TCRdb's copy carries only in-frame clones and drops some. The repertoire consists of approximately 720,000 clones, with around 90% occurring once and the leading ten covering 20% to 25%. The sequenced sample was naive CD8+ T cells sorted from blood. The origin of the receptors is a man aged 25-40 years in good health.

The chain has TRBV19 and TRBJ1-2; no definite D call. CDR1 is LNHDA and CDR2 is SQIVND in the germline V gene (reference sequence). V was shortened by 6 bases and J by 2 bases, with 19 bases between the two germline ends. The CDR3 has 16 amino acids. The CDR3 is CASSPWVSIHNYGYTF. CDR3 DNA sequence: TGTGCCAGTAGCCCGTGGGTCAGCATTCACAACTATGGCTACACCTTC.

The chain couples TRBV10-3 to TRBJ2-7; D not resolved. This CDR3 has 11 amino acids. The germline gives CDR1 ENHRY, CDR2 SYGVKD. V was pared by 3 bases and J by 5 bases, with 5 bases between. The CDR3 loop is CAISEWDEQYF. CDR3 DNA: TGTGCCATCAGTGAATGGGACGAGCAGTACTTC.

This clone appeared a single time. The chain is built from TRBV10-3 and TRBJ2-3; 13 nucleotides agree with TRBD2. CDR1 is ENHRY and CDR2 is SYGVKD in the germline V gene. V dropped 10 bases and J dropped 5; count of bases not matched to a gene: 12. The CDR3 covers 16 residues. The CDR3 loop reads CASAGTSGNRRDTQYF. In nucleotides, the CDR3 is TGTGCCAGTGCCGGGACTAGCGGGAATAGGAGAGATACGCAGTATTTT.

The chain links TRBV11-2 to TRBJ2-7; D is perhaps TRBD2 (6 bases). V was pared by 5 bases and J by 2 bases, with 22 bases between. This CDR3 spans 17 amino acids. The germline CDR1 and CDR2 sequences are SGHAT and FQNNGV. CDR3 region: CASSPAGKGLRAYEQYF. DNA for the CDR3: TGTGCCAGCAGCCCAGCCGGTAAAGGACTACGTGCCTACGAGCAGTACTTC.

This clone has a handful of counts. The chain carries TRBV13 and TRBJ2-7; 9 bases are shared with TRBD2. This CDR3 spans 16 amino acids. The V and J ends lost 0 bases and 4 bases, in that order; junction bases with no gene match: 7. The V gene's germline CDR1 is PRHDT and CDR2 FYEKMQ (reference sequence). The CDR3 sequence: CASSLGVTSGLYEQYF. In DNA form, the CDR3 reads TGTGCCAGCAGCTTAGGCGTCACTAGCGGGCTGTACGAGCAGTACTTC.

Of note for this clone: In the same sample, other DNA sequences code for this CDR3. V usage is TRBV30 and J usage is TRBJ2-1; D may match TRBD1 or TRBD2 (5 bases each). This CDR3 region has 13 residues. The V and J ends lost 0 bases and 7 bases respectively, with 10 bases between them. The germline V gene has CDR1 GTSNPN and CDR2 SVGIG (reference sequence). For the CDR3, the DNA is TGTGCCTGGAGTGTACTGTGGGGGAATGAGCAGTTCTTC. Its protein is CAWSVLWGNEQFF.

The J gene is TRBJ1-2, the V gene TRBV6-5; D is possibly TRBD1 (5 bases). The V end lost 0 bases, the J end lost 4 bases, and 9 bases lay between the germline ends. The CDR3 loop spans 14 amino acids. Germline V lookup: CDR1 MNHEY, CDR2 SVGAGI. CDR3 amino acids: CASSYSGAAYGYTF. CDR3 bases: TGTGCCAGCAGTTACTCAGGGGCCGCCTATGGCTACACCTTC.

The chain uses TRBV4-1 and TRBJ2-7; D ambiguous. V lost 4 bases and J 0 bases, leaving 13 bases between the germline ends. CDR3 length: 15 amino acids. The germline V gene has CDR1 MGHRA and CDR2 YSYEKL. CDR3 nucleotides: TGCGCCAGCAGCCCCGGCGGCGTGAGCTCCTACGAGCAGTACTTC. Protein product: CASSPGGVSSYEQYF.

The rearrangement joins TRBV11-2 to TRBJ2-1; D not certain. Germline CDR1 SGHAT, CDR2 FQNNGV. Trimming shortened V by 4 bases and J by 8 bases, and 6 bases separated the two germline ends. The CDR3 totals 11 residues. The CDR3 is CASSSRDEQFF. In DNA form, the CDR3 reads TGTGCCAGCAGCTCAAGGGATGAGCAGTTCTTC.

This chain connects TRBV5-1 to TRBJ2-7; the match to TRBD1 covers 9 bases. V gave up 3 bases and J gave up 0 bases; unmatched junction bases: 4. This CDR3 has 15 residues. Germline CDR1 is SGHRS and CDR2 is YFSETQ. CDR3 in amino acids: CASSWGQGSSYEQYF. In DNA, the CDR3 is TGCGCCAGCAGCTGGGGACAGGGAAGCTCCTACGAGCAGTACTTC.

With respect to this clone: This CDR3 is also generated by other DNA sequences in the sample. The chain has TRBV7-9 and TRBJ2-7; no clear D gene. Trimming removed 4 bases at V and 0 bases at J, with 4 bases between. Germline assignment: CDR1 SEHNR and CDR2 FQNEAQ (reference sequence). CDR3 length: 12 residues. The CDR3 loop is CASSSSSYEQYF. CDR3 bases: TGTGCCAGCAGCTCGAGCTCCTACGAGCAGTACTTC.